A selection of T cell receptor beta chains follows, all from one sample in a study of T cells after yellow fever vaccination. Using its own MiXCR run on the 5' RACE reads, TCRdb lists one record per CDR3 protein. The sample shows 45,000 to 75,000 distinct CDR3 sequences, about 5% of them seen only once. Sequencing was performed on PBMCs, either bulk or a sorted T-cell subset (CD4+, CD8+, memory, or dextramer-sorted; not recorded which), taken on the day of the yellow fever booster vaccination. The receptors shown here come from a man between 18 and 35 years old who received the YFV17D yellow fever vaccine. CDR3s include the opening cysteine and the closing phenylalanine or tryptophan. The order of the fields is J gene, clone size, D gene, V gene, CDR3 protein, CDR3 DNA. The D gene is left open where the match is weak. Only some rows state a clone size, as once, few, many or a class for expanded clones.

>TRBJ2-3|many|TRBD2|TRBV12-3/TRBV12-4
CASSERGVPDTQYF
TGTGCCAGCAGTGAGCGGGGAGTTCCCGATACGCAGTATTTT
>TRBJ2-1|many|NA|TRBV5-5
CASSLQPRVGNEQFF
TGTGCCAGCAGCTTACAGCCGAGGGTAGGCAATGAGCAGTTCTTC
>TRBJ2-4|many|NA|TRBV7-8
CASSLQIGSKNIQYF
TGTGCCAGCAGCTTACAAATCGGCAGCAAAAACATTCAGTACTTC
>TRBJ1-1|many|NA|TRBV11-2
CASSVFRGEAFF
TGTGCCAGCAGCGTATTTCGTGGTGAAGCTTTCTTT
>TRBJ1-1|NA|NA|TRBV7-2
CASSLPRSVFF
TGTGCCAGCAGCCTCCCCCGAAGTGTTTTCTTT
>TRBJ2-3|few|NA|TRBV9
CASSVLGDTQYF
TGTGCCAGCAGCGTTCTGGGAGATACGCAGTATTTT
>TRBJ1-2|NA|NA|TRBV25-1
CASKRGQGSGYTF
TGTGCCAGCAAACGGGGACAAGGGTCTGGCTACACCTTC
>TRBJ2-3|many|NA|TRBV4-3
CASSQDTTDTQYF
TGCGCCAGCAGCCAAGACACCACAGATACGCAGTATTTT
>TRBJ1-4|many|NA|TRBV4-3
CASRKDGRSYEKLFF
TGCGCCAGCAGGAAGGACGGGCGGAGCTATGAAAAACTGTTTTTT
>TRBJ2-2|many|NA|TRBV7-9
CASSPMGGRTGELFF
TGTGCCAGCAGCCCCATGGGGGGAAGGACCGGGGAGCTGTTTTTT
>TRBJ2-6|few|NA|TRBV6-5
CASRESSGANVLTF
TGTGCCAGCAGGGAAAGTAGTGGGGCCAACGTCCTGACTTTC
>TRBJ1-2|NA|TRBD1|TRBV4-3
CASSRSDRQPYGYTF
TGCGCCAGCAGCCGGTCGGACAGGCAACCTTATGGCTACACCTTC
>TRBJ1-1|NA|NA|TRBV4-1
CASSQDRRTEAFF
TGCGCCAGCAGCCAAGACCGGCGTACTGAAGCTTTCTTT
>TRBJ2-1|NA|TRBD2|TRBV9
CASSASGGGDYNEQFF
TGTGCCAGCAGCGCCTCGGGCGGGGGGGACTACAATGAGCAGTTCTTC
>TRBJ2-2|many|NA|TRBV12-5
CASGLVATTPNTGELFF
TGTGCTAGTGGTTTGGTAGCGACCACCCCGAACACCGGGGAGCTGTTTTTT
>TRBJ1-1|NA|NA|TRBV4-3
CASSQAWDLDPEAFF
TGCGCCAGCAGCCAAGCTTGGGACCTAGACCCTGAAGCTTTCTTT
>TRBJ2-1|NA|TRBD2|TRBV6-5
CASSAQRGAYNEQFF
TGTGCCAGCAGTGCTCAGCGGGGGGCGTACAATGAGCAGTTCTTC
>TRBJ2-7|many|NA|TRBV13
CASSFPSSYEQYF
TGTGCCAGCAGCTTTCCTAGCTCCTACGAGCAGTACTTC
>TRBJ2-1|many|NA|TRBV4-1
CASSRPSRGEQFF
TGCGCCAGCAGCCGCCCTTCTAGGGGGGAGCAGTTCTTC
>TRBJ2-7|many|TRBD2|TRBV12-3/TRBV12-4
CASSPGLAGAYEQYF
TGTGCCAGCAGTCCCGGACTAGCGGGGGCCTACGAGCAGTACTTC
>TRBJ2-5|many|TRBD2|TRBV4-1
CASSQPSGGGGKTQYF
TGCGCCAGCAGCCAACCCTCCGGGGGGGGCGGAAAGACCCAGTACTTC
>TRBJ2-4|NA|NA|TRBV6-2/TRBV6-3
CATLLRDIQYF
TGTGCCACCCTACTCCGGGACATTCAGTACTTC
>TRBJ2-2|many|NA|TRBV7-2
CASSLVLNTGELFF
TGTGCCAGCAGCTTAGTTCTGAACACCGGGGAGCTGTTTTTT
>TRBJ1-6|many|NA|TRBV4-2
CASSQDYRQGGGFSPLHF
TGTGCCAGCAGCCAAGATTATCGGCAGGGAGGAGGGTTTTCACCCCTCCACTTT
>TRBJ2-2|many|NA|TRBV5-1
CASSFIPNTGELFF
TGCGCCAGCAGCTTTATCCCGAACACCGGGGAGCTGTTTTTT
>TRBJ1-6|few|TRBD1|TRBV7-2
CASSARDRVSPLHF
TGTGCCAGCAGCGCGAGGGACAGGGTATCACCCCTCCACTTT
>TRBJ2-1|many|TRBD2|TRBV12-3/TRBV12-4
CASSLGTIENNEQFF
TGTGCCAGCAGTCTCGGGACTATTGAAAACAATGAGCAGTTCTTC
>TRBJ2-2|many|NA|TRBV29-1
CSVGRNTGELFF
TGCAGCGTTGGAAGGAACACCGGGGAGCTGTTTTTT
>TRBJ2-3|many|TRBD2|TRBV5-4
CASSPWTSGDTDTQYF
TGTGCCAGCAGTCCTTGGACTAGCGGAGACACAGATACGCAGTATTTT
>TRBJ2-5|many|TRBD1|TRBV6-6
CASSYRGRETQYF
TGTGCCAGCAGTTACAGGGGGCGGGAGACCCAGTACTTC
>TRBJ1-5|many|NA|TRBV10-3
CAISEHDLGNQPQHF
TGTGCCATCAGTGAACATGATCTCGGCAATCAGCCCCAGCATTTT
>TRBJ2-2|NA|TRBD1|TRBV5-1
CASSKGQGTGELFF
TGCGCCAGCAGCAAGGGACAGGGGACCGGGGAGCTGTTTTTT
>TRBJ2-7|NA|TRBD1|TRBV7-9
CASSLKPSGTEGEQYF
TGTGCCAGCAGCTTAAAGCCCTCCGGGACAGAGGGCGAGCAGTACTTC
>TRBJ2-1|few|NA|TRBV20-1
CSARDLGRSYNEQFF
TGCAGTGCTAGAGATCTGGGGCGCTCCTACAATGAGCAGTTCTTC
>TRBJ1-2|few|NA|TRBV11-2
CASSQGAPLGYTF
TGTGCCAGCAGCCAAGGGGCCCCTCTTGGCTACACCTTC
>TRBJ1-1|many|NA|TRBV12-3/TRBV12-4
CASLWGTEAFF
TGTGCCAGCCTCTGGGGCACTGAAGCTTTCTTT